The clone carrying this TCR beta chain was counted many times. Its antigen is undetermined. These data belong to a study of T-cell memory formation after mild COVID-19. Study conclusions and caveats: Second-wave clones peaking on day 37 lacked confirmed SARS-CoV-2 specificity. CD4+ bias marked clones expanding day 15 to 37, unlike balanced contracting clones. The study detected some responding clones in pre-infection memory, suggesting cross-reactive memory joined.

UMIs and sample barcodes were carried by the TCR alpha and TCR beta cDNA libraries that 5'RACE produced using constant-segment primers. MiXCR was run by TCRdb on the 5' RACE reads, yielding one entry per CDR3 protein. The data contain hundreds of thousands of distinct CDR3 sequences, about 20% of them singletons. This CDR3 spans 15 amino acids. Germline V gene sequence: CDR1 SNHLY, CDR2 FYNNEI. Between the trimmed V and J ends, which lost 6 bases and 4 bases, there was a span of 18 bases. The sample comprised PBMCs or a T cell subset sorted from them (not recorded which). The V gene is TRBV2, the J gene TRBJ1-1; possibly TRBD1 for D (6 bases). The clonotype comes from an adult woman who had mild COVID-19 (a few samples of this study predate the infection). Cell type and time point are not known. The CDR3 region is CASRNQQGFGTEAFF. CDR3 in DNA: TGTGCCAGCAGGAACCAACAGGGATTCGGCACTGAAGCTTTCTTT.